This passage covers 30 T cell receptor beta chains from one sample sequenced in a study of T-cell reconstitution after alpha-beta-depleted transplantation in children. Unique molecular identifiers tagged the TCRbeta library. One entry per CDR3 protein results from TCRdb running MiXCR on the PCR reads. This table holds fewer than 700,000 distinct CDR3 sequences, 10% to 15% found once. This sample comprised PBMCs, mostly from graft donor cells, obtained 360 days after TCRalphabeta/CD19-depleted stem cell transplant. The receptors here all came from a male patient between 10 and 17 years old who had a stem cell transplant for acute myeloid leukemia, so the T cells may come from the graft donor.

The genes are TRBV5-1 and TRBJ2-7; no clear D. From germline, CDR1 is SGHRS and CDR2 YFSETQ. V was shortened by 0 bases and J by 9 bases, with 16 bases between the two germline ends. The CDR3 loop spans 14 amino acids. CDR3 amino acids: CASSLETGLKGQYF. CDR3 nucleotides: TGCGCCAGCAGCTTGGAGACGGGCCTCAAAGGGCAGTACTTC. Using reference TRBV5-1 and TRBJ2-7 for the parts outside the CDR3, the full variable domain is KAGVTQTPRYLIKTRGQQVTLSCSPISGHRSVSWYQQTPGQGLQFLFEYFSETQRNKGNFPGRFSGRQFSNSRSEMNVSTLELGDSALYLCASSLETGLKGQYFGPGTRLTVT.

V and J are TRBV28 and TRBJ2-1; D uncertain. The V and J ends lost 5 bases and 0 bases respectively, with 11 bases between them. The germline CDR1 and CDR2 sequences are MDHEN and SYDVKM. The CDR3 runs to 15 residues. CDR3 in amino acids: CASSPTMGSYNEQFF. As DNA, the CDR3 is TGTGCCAGCAGTCCCACGATGGGCTCCTACAATGAGCAGTTCTTC.

This chain connects TRBV9 to TRBJ2-5; D is uncertain. V was cut by 0 bases and J by 2 bases, with 14 bases left in between. The CDR3 spans 16 residues. Germline assignment: CDR1 SGDLS and CDR2 YYNGEE. This chain's CDR3 is CASSVAGFRVQETQYF. The CDR3 DNA reads as TGTGCCAGCAGCGTAGCAGGATTTAGGGTTCAAGAGACCCAGTACTTC.

The chain links TRBV12-5 to TRBJ2-7; D is unclear. This CDR3 spans 13 amino acids. V was cut by 1 base and J by 10 bases, with 14 bases left in between. The germline CDR1 and CDR2 sequences are LGHNT and FRNRAP. The CDR3 is CASGLEGRKEQYF. For the CDR3, the DNA is TGTGCTAGTGGTTTGGAGGGTCGAAAGGAACAGTACTTC.

This clonotype has only a few counts. The chain recombines TRBV10-3 with TRBJ1-1; weak D call: TRBD1 (6 bases). V lost 2 bases and J lost 8, with 12 bases in between. This CDR3 is 13 amino acids long. The germline V gene has CDR1 ENHRY and CDR2 SYGVKD. The chain's CDR3 is CAISETGKVEAFF. CDR3 DNA sequence: TGTGCCATCAGTGAGACAGGGAAGGTGGAAGCTTTCTTT.

This clonotype occurred a few times. The chain recombines TRBV6-2 or TRBV6-3 with TRBJ2-3; D unclear. V was pared by 2 bases and J by 4 bases, with 10 bases between. Germline assignment: CDR1 MNHEY and CDR2 SVGEGT. The CDR3 has 14 residues. CDR3 protein: CASSYIWRPDTQYF. In DNA, the CDR3 is TGTGCCAGCAGTTACATCTGGAGACCAGATACGCAGTATTTT.

This clonotype showed up just a few times. The rearrangement links TRBV6-4 to TRBJ2-5; TRBD2 aligns across 10 bases. The CDR3 loop spans 17 amino acids. Per the germline V gene, CDR1 is MRHNA and CDR2 is SNTAGT. Trimming cost V 5 bases and J 2 bases; bases outside gene matches: 11. The CDR3 reads CASSRYLAGAEQETQYF. The DNA for the CDR3 is TGTGCCAGCAGTCGGTATCTAGCGGGAGCCGAACAAGAGACCCAGTACTTC.

The chain couples TRBV9 to TRBJ2-7; D ambiguous. The CDR3 contains 14 residues. Trimming pared 2 bases from V and 4 bases from J, leaving 13 bases between. The germline gives CDR1 SGDLS, CDR2 YYNGEE. The CDR3 is CASSVQGSAYEQYF. For the CDR3, the DNA is TGTGCCAGCAGCGTCCAAGGGTCAGCATACGAGCAGTACTTC.

This clonotype was recorded at least ten times. This chain connects TRBV20-1 to TRBJ2-5, with D tentatively TRBD2 (6 bases). The germline CDR1 and CDR2 sequences are DFQATT and SNEGSKA (reference sequence). V shed 5 bases and J shed 1 base, with 14 bases lying between them. The CDR3 covers 14 residues. CDR3: CSALVGGGQETQYF. CDR3 coding DNA: TGCAGTGCTCTCGTGGGGGGAGGCCAAGAGACCCAGTACTTC.

This clonotype was picked up a small number of times. The gene calls are TRBV20-1 and TRBJ2-5; D uncertain. The V end was cut by 3 bases, the J end by 1 base, with 9 bases between. Per the germline V gene, CDR1 is DFQATT and CDR2 is SNEGSKA (reference sequence). The CDR3 has 13 residues. The DNA for the CDR3 is TGCAGTGCTAGTGGAGCTTCCCAAGAGACCCAGTACTTC. Its translation: CSASGASQETQYF.

This clonotype has just a few counts. The chain has TRBV28 and TRBJ2-7, with D hard to call. This CDR3 has 14 amino acids. Trimming shortened V by 6 bases and J by 4 bases, and 16 bases separated the two germline ends. Germline V gene data show CDR1 as MDHEN and CDR2 as SYDVKM. The DNA for the CDR3 is TGTGCCAGCAGCCAGACTCAACCCTTGTACGAGCAGTACTTC. This gives the protein CASSQTQPLYEQYF.

The chain employs TRBV20-1 and TRBJ1-1; D is perhaps TRBD1 (6 bases). The germline gives CDR1 DFQATT, CDR2 SNEGSKA (reference sequence). This CDR3 has 13 residues. Trimming took 5 bases from V and 3 from J, leaving 13 bases between them. DNA for the CDR3: TGCAGTGCTCCACCTACAGGGTACACTGAAGCTTTCTTT. It encodes CSAPPTGYTEAFF.

This clonotype was seen many times. CDR3 bases: TGTGCCAGCAGCTTGCGACTAGCGGGAGAGGTCTACAATGAGCAGTTCTTC. It is translated as CASSLRLAGEVYNEQFF. V and J are TRBV7-2 and TRBJ2-1; 12 bases map to TRBD2. After removal of 3 bases from V and 3 bases from J, the junction contained 6 bases not matched to a gene. This CDR3 comprises 17 residues. Germline-derived CDR1 and CDR2 are SGHTA and FQGNSA.

The chain has TRBV24-1 and TRBJ2-7; 9 bases map to TRBD2. The CDR3 is 16 residues long. Germline CDR1 reads KGHDR; CDR2 reads SFDVKD. The junction had 6 bases not matched to a gene; V was cut back by 4 bases and J by 0 bases. The CDR3 DNA reads as TGTGCCACCAGTGACGGCGGGAGGGCCAGCTCCTACGAGCAGTACTTC. This translates into CATSDGGRASSYEQYF.

The chain links TRBV25-1 to TRBJ2-1; the D gene is possibly TRBD2 (8 bases). Germline V gene lookup returns CDR1 MGHDK and CDR2 SYGVNS. There are 16 residues in the CDR3. V lost 7 bases and J 1 base, leaving 17 bases between the germline ends. For the CDR3, the DNA is TGTGCCAGCATAGAGGGGGCGGGAGGATCCTACAATGAGCAGTTCTTC. Amino acid sequence: CASIEGAGGSYNEQFF.

The chain is built from TRBV12-3 or TRBV12-4 and TRBJ2-1; D is uncertain. V shed 2 bases and J shed 0 bases, with 11 bases lying between them. This CDR3 is 16 amino acids long. CDR3 residues: CASSLPLPSSYNEQFF. The CDR3 DNA follows: TGTGCCAGCAGTTTACCCCTTCCGAGCTCCTACAATGAGCAGTTCTTC.

The rearrangement joins TRBV7-2 to TRBJ2-1; D may be TRBD1 (6 bases). Deletions cut 2 bases from V and 2 bases from J, with 10 bases between. The CDR3 is 15 residues long. Germline V lookup: CDR1 SGHTA, CDR2 FQGNSA. CDR3 residues: CASSLSRGTYNEQFF. The CDR3 DNA is TGTGCCAGCAGCTTATCAAGGGGGACCTACAATGAGCAGTTCTTC. Based on the CDR3 plus reference TRBV7-2 and TRBJ2-1, the full variable domain is GAGVSQSPSNKVTEKGKDVELRCDPISGHTALYWYRQSLGQGLEFLIYFQGNSAPDKSGLPSDRFSAERTGGSVSTLTIQRTQQEDSAVYLCASSLSRGTYNEQFFGPGTRLTVL.

This clonotype was seen ten or more times. This rearrangement joins TRBV18 to TRBJ1-2; TRBD1 might be the D (5 bases). V was clipped by 2 bases and J by 3 bases, with 13 bases between them. The CDR3 loop spans 15 amino acids. Germline-derived CDR1 and CDR2 are KGHSH and LQKENI. CDR3 nucleotides: TGTGCCAGCTCACCAGTCCAGGGTAGCGACTATGGCTACACCTTC. This translates into CASSPVQGSDYGYTF. Complete variable domain (other parts from reference TRBV18 and TRBJ1-2): NAGVMQNPRHLVRRRGQEARLRCSPMKGHSHVYWYRQLPEEGLKFMVYLQKENIIDESGMPKERFSAEFPKEGPSILRIQQVVRGDSAAYFCASSPVQGSDYGYTFGSGTRLTVV.

This clonotype was seen ten or more times. The rearrangement joins TRBV7-9 to TRBJ2-3; the match to TRBD2 covers 14 bases. V shed 0 bases, J shed 6 bases, and the junction held 2 bases outside the gene matches. The CDR3 is made up of 16 amino acids. Germline-derived CDR1 and CDR2 are SEHNR and FQNEAQ (reference sequence). The DNA of the CDR3 is TGTGCCAGCAGCTTAGCGGGACTAGCGGGAGACGATACGCAGTATTTT. Residues: CASSLAGLAGDDTQYF.

This clonotype was detected ten times or more. The chain joins TRBV5-1 to TRBJ2-2, with TRBD2 matching 14 bases. Looked up from germline, CDR1 is SGHRS and CDR2 is YFSETQ. The CDR3 runs 16 residues. Trimming removed 2 bases from V and 7 bases from J; junction bases left unmatched: 4. This chain's CDR3 is CASSFGLAGGVGELFF. CDR3 bases: TGCGCCAGCAGCTTCGGACTAGCGGGAGGAGTCGGGGAGCTGTTTTTT.

This clonotype was seen at least ten times. The rearrangement uses TRBV29-1 and TRBJ2-3; 8 bases agree with TRBD2. The junction had 9 bases not matched to a gene; V was cut back by 3 bases and J by 4 bases. Germline V lookup: CDR1 SQVTM, CDR2 ANQGSEA. The CDR3 is made up of 15 amino acids. The CDR3 spells CSVETPPGGADTQYF. The CDR3 DNA sequence: TGCAGCGTTGAGACCCCCCCCGGGGGGGCAGATACGCAGTATTTT.

This chain links TRBV20-1 with TRBJ2-7, with 14 bases aligning to TRBD2. V gave up 6 bases and J gave up 1 base; unmatched junction bases: 5. This CDR3 comprises 15 residues. Germline values: CDR1 DFQATT, CDR2 SNEGSKA (reference sequence). DNA for the CDR3: TGCAGTGCCTGGACTAGCGGGAGGCAATCCTACGAGCAGTACTTC. Translating it yields CSAWTSGRQSYEQYF.

This clonotype was seen repeatedly, ten times or more. The chain is built from TRBV5-1 and TRBJ2-3; no clear D. V lost 0 bases and J lost 5, with 7 bases in between. Looked up from germline, CDR1 is SGHRS and CDR2 is YFSETQ. CDR3 length: 13 amino acids. The CDR3 is CASSLGSGDTQYF. In DNA, the CDR3 is TGCGCCAGCAGCTTGGGATCTGGAGATACGCAGTATTTT. Full variable domain (outside the CDR3, taken from reference TRBV5-1 and TRBJ2-3): KAGVTQTPRYLIKTRGQQVTLSCSPISGHRSVSWYQQTPGQGLQFLFEYFSETQRNKGNFPGRFSGRQFSNSRSEMNVSTLELGDSALYLCASSLGSGDTQYFGPGTRLTVL.

CDR3 residues: CSVDVPGGSYEQYF. CDR3 nucleotide sequence: TGCAGCGTTGATGTTCCAGGGGGCTCCTACGAGCAGTACTTC. V gene TRBV29-1 combines with J gene TRBJ2-7; 7 nucleotides align to TRBD1. V dropped 3 bases and J dropped 0; count of bases not matched to a gene: 5. This CDR3 comprises 14 residues. Germline V gene data show CDR1 as SQVTM and CDR2 as ANQGSEA.

This clonotype was seen more than once but under ten times. The chain couples TRBV18 to TRBJ2-1; 7 bases fit TRBD2. Losses at the gene ends were 2 bases for V and 3 bases for J; bases not matched to a gene: 10. Per germline, CDR1 KGHSH and CDR2 LQKENI. The CDR3 runs 17 residues. DNA of the CDR3: TGTGCCAGCTCACCATCATCAACGGGAGGAATCTACAATGAGCAGTTCTTC. Translation: CASSPSSTGGIYNEQFF.

This clonotype occurred many times. V usage is TRBV12-3 or TRBV12-4 and J usage is TRBJ2-7, with 9 bases that match TRBD2. The CDR3 spans 15 residues. The junction had 12 bases not matched to a gene; V was cut back by 8 bases and J by 4 bases. The CDR3 reads CASRFSAGGLYEQYF. The CDR3 DNA follows: TGTGCCAGCCGATTTTCCGCGGGAGGGCTGTACGAGCAGTACTTC.

This clonotype showed up many times. The genes are TRBV28 and TRBJ2-3; D is unresolved. CDR1 MDHEN and CDR2 SYDVKM come from the germline V gene. The V end lost 3 bases, the J end lost 6 bases, and 7 bases lay between the germline ends. This CDR3 has 12 amino acids. The CDR3 nucleotides are TGTGCCAGCAGTTTCCGACGGGATACGCAGTATTTT. Amino acids: CASSFRRDTQYF.

The chain employs TRBV11-3 and TRBJ2-2; a possible D gene is TRBD1 (6 bases). The germline CDR1 and CDR2 sequences are SGHNT and YENEEA. The CDR3 extends over 15 amino acids. V dropped 5 bases and J dropped 7 bases, with 17 bases sitting between them. The CDR3 nucleotides are TGTGCCAGCAGCCCGAATACAGGGACGGGCGGGGAGCTGTTTTTT. Protein product: CASSPNTGTGGELFF. Supplemented by reference TRBV11-3 and TRBJ2-2, the full variable domain reads EAGVVQSPRYKIIEKKQPVAFWCNPISGHNTLYWYLQNLGQGPELLIRYENEEAVDDSQLPKDRFSAERLKGVDSTLKIQPAELGDSAVYLCASSPNTGTGGELFFGEGSRLTVL.

The chain recombines TRBV4-2 with TRBJ2-7; maybe TRBD1 (6 bases). The CDR3 covers 18 residues. CDR1 and CDR2 from the germline V gene are LGHNA and YNFKEQ. V was cut by 0 bases and J by 0 bases, with 18 bases left in between. The DNA for the CDR3 is TGTGCCAGCAGCCAAGATCCGGCAGGGGTCTGGAACTCCTACGAGCAGTACTTC. Amino acids: CASSQDPAGVWNSYEQYF.

The table lists this clonotype with a few counts. The chain employs TRBV9 and TRBJ2-2; 15 bases align to TRBD2. Per the germline V gene, CDR1 is SGDLS and CDR2 is YYNGEE. The CDR3 sequence is 17 residues long. V shed 4 bases and J 5 bases; nucleotides not matched to a gene: 6. This CDR3 reads CASSLRTSGRGTGELFF. The CDR3 nucleotides read TGTGCCAGCAGCCTCCGGACTAGCGGGAGGGGGACCGGGGAGCTGTTTTTT.